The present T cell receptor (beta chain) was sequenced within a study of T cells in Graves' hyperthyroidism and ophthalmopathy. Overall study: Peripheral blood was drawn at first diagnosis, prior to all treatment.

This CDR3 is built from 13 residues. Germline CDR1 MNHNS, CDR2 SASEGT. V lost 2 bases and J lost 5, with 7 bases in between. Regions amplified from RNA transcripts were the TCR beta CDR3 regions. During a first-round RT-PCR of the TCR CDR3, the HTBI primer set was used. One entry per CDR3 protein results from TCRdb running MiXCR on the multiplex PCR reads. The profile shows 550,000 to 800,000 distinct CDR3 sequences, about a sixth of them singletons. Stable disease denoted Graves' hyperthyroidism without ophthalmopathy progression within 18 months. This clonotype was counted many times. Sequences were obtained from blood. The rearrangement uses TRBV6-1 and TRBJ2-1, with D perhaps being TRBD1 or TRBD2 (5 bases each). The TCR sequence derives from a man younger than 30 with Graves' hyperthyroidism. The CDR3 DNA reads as TGTGCCAGCAGTGAATTGGGGGACAATGAGCAGTTCTTC. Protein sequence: CASSELGDNEQFF.